The subject of this entry is one TCR beta chain. TCRdb reprocessed the RT-PCR reads with MiXCR, giving one entry per CDR3 protein. The sample carries around 700,000 distinct CDR3 sequences, around 14% recorded once. The CDR3 runs to 17 residues. The rearrangement joins TRBV21-1 to TRBJ2-3; TRBD2, the table's D call, was not compared with the DNA. TRBV21-1 represents a pseudogene. Sequenced material: memory CD4+ T cells from blood. The sequence derives from a female donor in good health, serving as a healthy control. CDR3 sequence (DNA): TGTGCCAGCAGCAAAGTGGAGGGGAGATCTCACACAGATACGCAGTATTTT. Residues: CASSKVEGRSHTDTQYF.